A single sample is the source of the 31 T cell receptor beta chains below, sequenced in a study of T cell responses to AZD1222 COVID-19 vaccine. TCRdb's copy holds only in-frame clones and misses some; the assay was immunoSEQ multiplex PCR. This sample carries approximately 110,000 clones, roughly 89% of them seen once, and the ten largest clones take about 4.8%. The source was peripheral blood, collected on day 0 of AZD1222 vaccination. These receptors came from an adult in good health.

This clone was seen a few times. This rearrangement joins TRBV5-1 to TRBJ2-1, with 15 bases matching TRBD2. Unmatched junction bases numbered 8, after V lost 2 bases and J lost 8 bases. This CDR3 is built from 17 residues. Germline CDR1 SGHRS, CDR2 YFSETQ. CDR3 in DNA: TGCGCCAGCAGCTTATACGGACTAGCGGGAGGGAGGGATGAGCAGTTCTTC. Translated, it gives CASSLYGLAGGRDEQFF.

V and J are TRBV12-3 or TRBV12-4 and TRBJ2-5; the D gene could be TRBD1 or TRBD2 (6 bases each). CDR3 length: 13 residues. V lost 5 bases and J lost 4, with 11 bases in between. The CDR3: CASSVGGGETQYF. As DNA, the CDR3 is TGTGCCAGCAGTGTAGGGGGAGGAGAGACCCAGTACTTC.

CDR3 in DNA: TGTGCCAGCAGCTTAGAAGTGGCCAATCAGCCCCAGCATTTT. Amino acid sequence: CASSLEVANQPQHF. The gene calls are TRBV7-8 and TRBJ1-5; D unresolved. The germline gives CDR1 SGHVS, CDR2 FQNEAQ. With 1 base removed from V and 3 bases from J, the gap between germline ends came to 7 bases. This CDR3 region has 14 residues.

This clone was seen a single time. The chain carries TRBV5-1 and TRBJ2-1; 8 nucleotides line up with TRBD1. Germline CDR1 reads SGHRS; CDR2 reads YFSETQ. There are 13 residues in the CDR3. V trimming: 1 base; J trimming: 6 bases; junction bases outside the gene matches: 0. CDR3 amino acids: CASSLTGGNEQFF. The DNA of the CDR3 is TGCGCCAGCAGCTTGACAGGGGGCAATGAGCAGTTCTTC.

The chain carries TRBV30 and TRBJ1-1; unclear D gene. This CDR3 contains 12 residues. The V gene lost 4 bases and the J gene lost 1 base, with 7 bases spanning the gap. Germline V lookup: CDR1 GTSNPN, CDR2 SVGIG (reference sequence). The CDR3 region has the DNA TGTGCCTGGAAGAGAGAGAACACTGAAGCTTTCTTT. This sequence encodes CAWKRENTEAFF.

This chain uses TRBV12-3 or TRBV12-4 with TRBJ1-5; D gene ambiguous. The CDR3 is 12 residues long. V lost 4 bases and J 9 bases, leaving 10 bases between the germline ends. This CDR3 is CASSSTAGPQHF. For the CDR3, the DNA is TGTGCCAGCAGTTCAACTGCCGGGCCCCAGCATTTT.

The chain recombines TRBV7-8 with TRBJ2-1, with 12 positions matching TRBD2. The CDR3 contains 16 residues. V lost 5 bases, J lost 6 bases, and 8 bases stayed unmatched. Germline loops: CDR1 SGHVS, CDR2 FQNEAQ. In DNA form, the CDR3 reads TGTGCCAGCAGCACTCCCGGACTAGCGGGAAGCAATGAGCAGTTCTTC. This translates into CASSTPGLAGSNEQFF.

V usage is TRBV19 and J usage is TRBJ1-5; D uncertain. V was trimmed by 1 base and J by 2 bases, leaving 9 bases between them. Germline values: CDR1 LNHDA, CDR2 SQIVND (reference sequence). CDR3 length: 15 residues. The CDR3 loop is CASSIVHAGNQPQHF. The DNA of the CDR3 is TGTGCCAGTAGTATAGTCCATGCGGGCAATCAGCCCCAGCATTTT.

The rearrangement joins TRBV7-9 to TRBJ1-1, with a possible D match to TRBD1 (6 bases). V lost 2 bases and J 3 bases, leaving 10 bases between the germline ends. CDR1 and CDR2 from the germline V gene are SEHNR and FQNEAQ (reference sequence). There are 14 residues in the CDR3. This chain's CDR3 is CASSLTGGHTEAFF. The CDR3 DNA reads TGTGCCAGCAGCTTAACGGGGGGCCACACTGAAGCTTTCTTT.

This clone is a singleton in its sample. This chain uses TRBV2 with TRBJ2-4; D call uncertain. V shed 6 bases and J shed 0 bases, with 9 bases lying between them. The CDR3 consists of 14 residues. Per the germline V gene, CDR1 is SNHLY and CDR2 is FYNNEI. CDR3 nucleotides: TGTGCCAGCAGCCCCTTGGGAGCCAAAAACATTCAGTACTTC. It yields the protein CASSPLGAKNIQYF.

CDR3 DNA: TGTGCCAGCAGTAAGTCGGGGGGACTAGCGGGGTACGAGCAGTACTTC. Translating it yields CASSKSGGLAGYEQYF. This chain joins TRBV28 and TRBJ2-7; 13 nucleotides match TRBD2. There are 16 residues in the CDR3. With 5 bases clipped from V and 4 bases from J, the junction kept 8 bases outside the gene matches. Germline assignment: CDR1 MDHEN and CDR2 SYDVKM.

CDR3 region: CASSEGGMYNSPLHF. The CDR3 DNA follows: TGTGCCAGCAGTGAAGGGGGTATGTATAATTCACCCCTCCACTTT. V usage is TRBV2 and J usage is TRBJ1-6; D not resolved. Deletions cut 1 base from V and 4 bases from J, with 8 bases between. CDR1 is SNHLY, CDR2 FYNNEI, per germline. The CDR3 contains 15 residues.

This chain's CDR3 is CASSPPGQLGYTF. The CDR3 DNA is TGTGCCAGCAGTCCACCCGGACAGCTTGGCTACACCTTC. J is TRBJ1-2 and V is TRBV28; D perhaps matches TRBD1 (6 bases). Trimming took 5 bases from V and 7 from J, leaving 14 bases between them. CDR1 and CDR2 (germline): MDHEN, SYDVKM. The CDR3 sequence is 13 residues long.

The gene calls are TRBV2 and TRBJ2-5; D is perhaps TRBD2 (7 bases). CDR1 and CDR2 (germline): SNHLY, FYNNEI. CDR3 length: 12 residues. Trimming removed 2 bases at V and 9 bases at J, with 10 bases between. The DNA of the CDR3 is TGTGCCAGCAGTGAAAGGCGGGGGCCCCAGTACTTC. Amino acids: CASSERRGPQYF.

V is TRBV6-5 and J is TRBJ1-4, with 7 bases matching TRBD1. This CDR3 has 14 amino acids. CDR1 is MNHEY and CDR2 is SVGAGI in the germline V gene. V shed 4 bases, J shed 5 bases, and the junction held 4 bases outside the gene matches. In DNA, the CDR3 is TGTGCCAGCAGTTCCCCGGGACAGAATGAAAAACTGTTTTTT. Its translation: CASSSPGQNEKLFF.

The chain uses TRBV5-4 and TRBJ1-2; D may be TRBD1 (5 bases). V lost 0 bases to trimming and J lost 4 bases, with 7 bases between them. CDR3 length: 13 amino acids. Germline V gene lookup returns CDR1 SGHNT and CDR2 YYREEE (reference sequence). The CDR3: CASSLAGFYGYTF. The CDR3 region has the DNA TGTGCCAGCAGCTTGGCAGGGTTCTATGGCTACACCTTC.

The rearrangement uses TRBV28 and TRBJ1-4; TRBD1 aligns across 8 bases. V lost 6 bases to trimming and J lost 8 bases; unmatched junction nucleotides: 8. This CDR3 is built from 14 residues. Germline-derived CDR1 and CDR2 are MDHEN and SYDVKM. The CDR3 loop is CASRNGQGGEKLFF. Here the CDR3 DNA reads TGTGCCAGCAGGAACGGACAGGGTGGCGAAAAACTGTTTTTT.

This rearrangement joins TRBV28 to TRBJ1-2; no reliable D call. Germline V gives CDR1 MDHEN, CDR2 SYDVKM. V gave up 2 bases and J gave up 4 bases, with 5 bases separating them. The CDR3 has 12 residues. The CDR3 region has the DNA TGTGCCAGCAGTTTACAGAGCTATGGCTACACCTTC. Its protein is CASSLQSYGYTF.

The chain is built from TRBV5-1 and TRBJ1-1, with D possibly being TRBD1 (5 bases). Trimming took off 4 bases at V and 5 bases at J, with 15 bases between the two ends. The CDR3 is 14 amino acids. Germline CDR1 and CDR2: SGHRS and YFSETQ. For the CDR3, the DNA is TGCGCCAGCAGCCCCCAGACGGGGGGAACTGAAGCTTTCTTT. Translated: CASSPQTGGTEAFF.

V and J are TRBV5-1 and TRBJ2-2, with 7 bases that match TRBD1. Per germline, CDR1 SGHRS and CDR2 YFSETQ. V trimming: 6 bases; J trimming: 3 bases; junction bases outside the gene matches: 8. The length of the CDR3 is 15 residues. The CDR3 DNA sequence: TGCGCCAGCAATCCCACAGGGGCGGACACCGGGGAGCTGTTTTTT. This codes for CASNPTGADTGELFF.

This chain joins TRBV29-1 and TRBJ2-1; 8 nucleotides align to TRBD1. The CDR3 has 13 residues. Looked up from germline, CDR1 is SQVTM and CDR2 is ANQGSEA. J lost 7 bases, V lost 5 bases, and 7 bases had no gene match. Here the CDR3 DNA reads TGCAGCGTTTCCGGGCAGGGGGCGAATGAGCAGTTCTTC. Translation gives CSVSGQGANEQFF.

The chain is built from TRBV2 and TRBJ2-5; 10 nucleotides align to TRBD2. Germline V gene lookup returns CDR1 SNHLY and CDR2 FYNNEI. The CDR3 is made up of 14 amino acids. The V segment lost 6 bases and the J segment 5 bases; nucleotides outside the gene matches: 6. The CDR3 reads CASSLLAGPETQYF. The CDR3 region has the DNA TGTGCCAGCAGCCTACTAGCGGGGCCCGAGACCCAGTACTTC.

This chain connects TRBV24-1 to TRBJ2-3; TRBD2 agrees at 16 bases. CDR1 KGHDR and CDR2 SFDVKD come from the germline V gene. Trimming cost V 3 bases and J 3 bases; bases outside gene matches: 2. CDR3 length: 17 residues. The CDR3 nucleotides are TGTGCCACCAGTGATCCGGGACTAGCGGGGGGGACAGATACGCAGTATTTT. Protein: CATSDPGLAGGTDTQYF.

This chain links TRBV2 with TRBJ1-5; 8 nucleotides match TRBD1. The J segment lost 4 bases and the V segment lost 10 bases, leaving 9 bases of the junction unmatched. The CDR3 covers 14 residues. The germline V gene encodes CDR1 SNHLY and CDR2 FYNNEI. The CDR3 spells CATSDREKNQPQHF. The CDR3 region has the DNA TGTGCCACTTCGGACAGGGAGAAAAATCAGCCCCAGCATTTT.

The rearrangement joins TRBV7-9 to TRBJ2-1; D perhaps matches TRBD1 (6 bases). The CDR3 has 15 amino acids. CDR1 and CDR2 (germline): SEHNR, FQNEAQ (reference sequence). V lost 5 bases to trimming and J lost 5 bases, with 16 bases between them. The CDR3: CASSGLGRGDNEQFF. For the CDR3, the DNA is TGTGCCAGCAGCGGCCTCGGCAGGGGCGACAATGAGCAGTTCTTC.

The chain combines TRBV2 with TRBJ2-3; D uncertain. Germline loops: CDR1 SNHLY, CDR2 FYNNEI. This CDR3 is 13 amino acids long. The V and J ends lost 3 bases and 3 bases respectively, with 7 bases between them. The chain's CDR3 is CASSEERTDTQYF. In DNA, the CDR3 is TGTGCCAGCAGTGAGGAACGAACAGATACGCAGTATTTT. The full variable domain, its missing parts supplied by reference TRBV2 and TRBJ2-3, is EPEVTQTPSHQVTQMGQEVILRCVPISNHLYFYWYRQILGQKVEFLVSFYNNEISEKSEIFDDQFSVERPDGSNFTLKIRSTKLEDSAMYFCASSEERTDTQYFGPGTRLTVL.

The V and J genes are TRBV19 and TRBJ1-6; the D is unclear. Germline V CDR1 and CDR2: LNHDA, SQIVND (reference sequence). V shed 7 bases and J shed 4 bases, with 8 bases lying between them. The CDR3 has 13 residues. The CDR3 spells CASKDRYNSPLHF. As DNA, the CDR3 is TGTGCCAGTAAGGACCGATATAATTCACCCCTCCACTTT.

The rearrangement joins TRBV27 to TRBJ2-7; TRBD1 is a possible D gene (6 bases). This CDR3 contains 13 residues. The V and J ends lost 2 bases and 1 base respectively, with 6 bases between them. The germline V gene encodes CDR1 MNHEY and CDR2 SMNVEV (reference sequence). CDR3 sequence reads: CASSLGQSYEQYF. Written as DNA, the CDR3 is TGTGCCAGCAGTTTAGGACAGTCCTACGAGCAGTACTTC.

CDR3 region: CASSPRASTDTQYF. The CDR3 DNA sequence: TGTGCCAGCAGCCCACGGGCCAGCACAGATACGCAGTATTTT. The chain has TRBV6-6 and TRBJ2-3; no firm D call. Deletions cut 6 bases from V and 0 bases from J, with 10 bases between. CDR3 length: 14 residues. Germline loops: CDR1 MNHNY, CDR2 SVGAGI (reference sequence).

This clone turned up a few times. V is TRBV28 and J is TRBJ1-5, with D unclear. The V end lost 7 bases, the J end lost 0 bases, and 13 bases lay between the germline ends. This CDR3 region has 15 residues. Germline CDR1 reads MDHEN; CDR2 reads SYDVKM. CDR3: CASTPSIRSNQPQHF. The CDR3 DNA reads TGTGCCAGCACCCCTTCAATCCGTAGCAATCAGCCCCAGCATTTT.

This clone was detected only once. V gene TRBV10-1 combines with J gene TRBJ1-5; D not certain. Germline V lookup: CDR1 WNHNN, CDR2 SYGVQD (reference sequence). The CDR3 sequence is 16 residues long. The ends were cut back, 2 bases at V and 0 bases at J, with 11 bases in the middle. The CDR3 nucleotides are TGCGCCAGCAGTGAGACGACGGGATATAGCAATCAGCCCCAGCATTTT. Its protein is CASSETTGYSNQPQHF.